This TCR beta chain stems from a study of graft-versus-host responses after intestinal transplantation. Sequencing was performed with immunoSEQ multiplex PCR; in TCRdb, only in-frame clones are kept and a portion is missing. The data contain 35,000 to 45,000 clones, around 90% of them singletons. This clone was detected only once. Per germline, CDR1 LNHNV and CDR2 YYDKDF (reference sequence). The CDR3 is made up of 13 amino acids. V gave up 0 bases and J gave up 5 bases, with 7 bases separating them. This TCR came from a human patient who received an intestinal transplant, so some T cells may come from the graft donor. V gene TRBV15 combines with J gene TRBJ2-5; D remains ambiguous. The input for sequencing was PBMCs, taken 524 days after transplant. The CDR3 DNA is TGTGCCACCAGCAGAGAAAGGTGGGAGACCCAGTACTTC. As protein: CATSRERWETQYF.